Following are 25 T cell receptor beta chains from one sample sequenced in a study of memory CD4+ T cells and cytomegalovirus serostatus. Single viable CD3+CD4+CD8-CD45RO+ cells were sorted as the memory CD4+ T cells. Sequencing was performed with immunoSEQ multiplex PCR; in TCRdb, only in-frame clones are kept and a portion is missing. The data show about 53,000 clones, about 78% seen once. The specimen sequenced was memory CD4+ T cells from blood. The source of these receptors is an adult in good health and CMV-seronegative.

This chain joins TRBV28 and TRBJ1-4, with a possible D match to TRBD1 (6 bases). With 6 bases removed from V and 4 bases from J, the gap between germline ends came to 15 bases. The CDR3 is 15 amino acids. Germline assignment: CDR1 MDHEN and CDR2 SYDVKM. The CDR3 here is CASRGGGLVNEKLFF. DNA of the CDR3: TGTGCCAGCAGAGGAGGGGGGCTGGTTAATGAAAAACTGTTTTTT.

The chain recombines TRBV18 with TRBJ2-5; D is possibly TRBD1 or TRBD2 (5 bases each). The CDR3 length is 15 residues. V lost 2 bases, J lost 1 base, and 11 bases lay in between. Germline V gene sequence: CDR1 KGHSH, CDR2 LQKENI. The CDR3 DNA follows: TGTGCCAGCTCACCAGGGAGTAGGGGCCAAGAGACCCAGTACTTC. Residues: CASSPGSRGQETQYF.

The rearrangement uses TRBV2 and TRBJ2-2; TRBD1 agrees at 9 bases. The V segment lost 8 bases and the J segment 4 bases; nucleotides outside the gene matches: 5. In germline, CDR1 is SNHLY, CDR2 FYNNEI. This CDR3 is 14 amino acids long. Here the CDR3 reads CASRDRASTGELFF. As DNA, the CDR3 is TGTGCCAGCCGGGACAGGGCGTCCACCGGGGAGCTGTTTTTT. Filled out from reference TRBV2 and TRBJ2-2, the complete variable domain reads EPEVTQTPSHQVTQMGQEVILRCVPISNHLYFYWYRQILGQKVEFLVSFYNNEISEKSEIFDDQFSVERPDGSNFTLKIRSTKLEDSAMYFCASRDRASTGELFFGEGSRLTVL.

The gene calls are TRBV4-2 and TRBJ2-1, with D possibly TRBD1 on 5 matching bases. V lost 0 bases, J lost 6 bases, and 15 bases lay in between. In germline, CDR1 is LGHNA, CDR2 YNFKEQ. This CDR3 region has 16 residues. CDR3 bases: TGTGCCAGCAGCCAAGATTGGCAGGGTACCCCCAATGAGCAGTTCTTC. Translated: CASSQDWQGTPNEQFF.

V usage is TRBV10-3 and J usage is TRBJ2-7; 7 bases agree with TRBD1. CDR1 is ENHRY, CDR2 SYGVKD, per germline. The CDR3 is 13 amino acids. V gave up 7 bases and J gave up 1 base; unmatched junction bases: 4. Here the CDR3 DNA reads TGTGCCATCAAGGACAGGTTTTCCTACGAGCAGTACTTC. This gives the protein CAIKDRFSYEQYF.

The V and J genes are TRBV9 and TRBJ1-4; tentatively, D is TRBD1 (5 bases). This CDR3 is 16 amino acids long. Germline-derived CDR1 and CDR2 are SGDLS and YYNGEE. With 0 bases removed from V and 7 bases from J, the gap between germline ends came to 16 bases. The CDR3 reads CASSVGGGGVSEKLFF. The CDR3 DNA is TGTGCCAGCAGCGTAGGGGGCGGGGGTGTATCTGAAAAACTGTTTTTT.

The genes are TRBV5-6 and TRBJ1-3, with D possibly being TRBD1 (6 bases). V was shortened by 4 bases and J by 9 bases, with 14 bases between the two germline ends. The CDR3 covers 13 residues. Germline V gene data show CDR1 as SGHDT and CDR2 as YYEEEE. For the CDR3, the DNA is TGTGCCAGCAGCCCCCGGGGGCAGGGCACCATATATTTT. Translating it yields CASSPRGQGTIYF.

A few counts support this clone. The CDR3 spells CASTEGYTF. The DNA of the CDR3 is TGTGCCAGCACGGAGGGCTACACCTTC. This chain joins TRBV21-1 and TRBJ1-2. TRBV21-1 is a recognized pseudogene. CDR3 length equals 9 residues.

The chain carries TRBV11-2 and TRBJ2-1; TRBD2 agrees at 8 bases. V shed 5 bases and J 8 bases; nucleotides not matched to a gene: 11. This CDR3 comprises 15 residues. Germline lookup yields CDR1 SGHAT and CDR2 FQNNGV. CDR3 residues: CASSLQGLVSDEQFF. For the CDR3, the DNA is TGTGCCAGCAGCCTACAGGGACTAGTTTCAGATGAGCAGTTCTTC.

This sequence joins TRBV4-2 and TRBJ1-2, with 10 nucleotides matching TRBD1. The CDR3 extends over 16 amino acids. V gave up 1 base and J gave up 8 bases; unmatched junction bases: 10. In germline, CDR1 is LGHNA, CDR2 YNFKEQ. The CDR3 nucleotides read TGTGCCAGCAGCCAAGGGCCGGGACAGGGGATTGGCGGCTACACCTTC. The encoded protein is CASSQGPGQGIGGYTF.

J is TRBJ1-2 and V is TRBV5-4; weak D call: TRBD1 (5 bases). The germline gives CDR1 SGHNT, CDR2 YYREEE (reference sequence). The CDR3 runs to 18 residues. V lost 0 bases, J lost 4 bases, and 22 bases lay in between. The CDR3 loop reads CASSLGVGAKLLAYGYTF. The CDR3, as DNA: TGTGCCAGCAGCTTGGGGGTCGGGGCAAAATTACTTGCCTATGGCTACACCTTC.

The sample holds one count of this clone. CDR3 residues: CASSLGETQYF. The CDR3 DNA sequence: TGTGCCAGTAGTTTGGGAGAGACCCAGTACTTC. V gene TRBV19 combines with J gene TRBJ2-5; no reliable D call. The V end lost 5 bases, the J end lost 4 bases, and 5 bases lay between the germline ends. The CDR3 covers 11 residues. Germline CDR1 is LNHDA and CDR2 is SQIVND (reference sequence).

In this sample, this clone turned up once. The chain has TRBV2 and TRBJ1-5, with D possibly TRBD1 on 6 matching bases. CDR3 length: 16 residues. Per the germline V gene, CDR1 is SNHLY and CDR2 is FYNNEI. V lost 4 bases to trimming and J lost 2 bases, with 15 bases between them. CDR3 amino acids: CASSGGARGGNQPQHF. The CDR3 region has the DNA TGTGCCAGCAGTGGGGGGGCCAGGGGTGGCAATCAGCCCCAGCATTTT.

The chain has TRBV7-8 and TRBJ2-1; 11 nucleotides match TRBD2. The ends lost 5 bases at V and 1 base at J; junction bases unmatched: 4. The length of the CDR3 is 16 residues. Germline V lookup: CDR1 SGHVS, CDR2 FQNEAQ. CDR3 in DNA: TGTGCCAGCAGCCGTAGCGGGGGGGCGTCCTACAATGAGCAGTTCTTC. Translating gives CASSRSGGASYNEQFF.

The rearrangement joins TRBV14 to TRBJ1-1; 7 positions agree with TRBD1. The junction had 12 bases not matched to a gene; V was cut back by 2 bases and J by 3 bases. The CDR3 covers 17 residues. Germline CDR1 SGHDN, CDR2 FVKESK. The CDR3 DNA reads TGTGCCAGCAGCCAATTTAGGCTAGGGCAGGGGGACACTGAAGCTTTCTTT. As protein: CASSQFRLGQGDTEAFF.

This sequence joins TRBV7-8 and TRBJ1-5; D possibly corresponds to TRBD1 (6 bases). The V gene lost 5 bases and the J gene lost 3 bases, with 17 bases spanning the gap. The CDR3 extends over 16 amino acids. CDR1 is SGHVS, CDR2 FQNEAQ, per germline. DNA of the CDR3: TGTGCCAGCAGCCTGTTGGGAGGGGGTGACAATCAGCCCCAGCATTTT. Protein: CASSLLGGGDNQPQHF. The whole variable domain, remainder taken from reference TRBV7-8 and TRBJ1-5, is GAGVSQSPRYKVAKRGQDVALRCDPISGHVSLFWYQQALGQGPEFLTYFQNEAQLDKSGLPSDRFFAERPEGSVSTLKIQRTQQEDSAVYLCASSLLGGGDNQPQHFGDGTRLSIL.

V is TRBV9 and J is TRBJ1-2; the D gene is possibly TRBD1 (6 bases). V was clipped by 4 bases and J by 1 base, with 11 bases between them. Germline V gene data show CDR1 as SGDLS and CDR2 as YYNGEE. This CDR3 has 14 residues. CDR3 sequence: CASSPRGGNYGYTF. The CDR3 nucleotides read TGTGCCAGCAGCCCCAGGGGCGGTAACTATGGCTACACCTTC.

CDR3 loop: CASSVVRWEGANGYTF. The CDR3 DNA reads TGTGCCAGCAGCGTAGTCAGGTGGGAGGGGGCAAATGGCTACACCTTC. The chain is built from TRBV9 and TRBJ1-2; the match to TRBD1 covers 7 bases. This CDR3 contains 16 residues. Germline CDR1 reads SGDLS; CDR2 reads YYNGEE. V was clipped by 0 bases and J by 6 bases; unmatched bases: 11.

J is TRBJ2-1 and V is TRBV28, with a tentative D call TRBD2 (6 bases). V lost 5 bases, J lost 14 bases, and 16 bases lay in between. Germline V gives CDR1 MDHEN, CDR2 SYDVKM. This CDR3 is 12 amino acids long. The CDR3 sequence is CASSTSGTQEFF. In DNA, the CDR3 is TGTGCCAGCAGTACATCCGGGACTCAAGAGTTCTTC. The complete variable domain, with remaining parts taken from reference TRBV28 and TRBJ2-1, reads DVKVTQSSRYLVKRTGEKVFLECVQDMDHENMFWYRQDPGLGLRLIYFSYDVKMKEKGDIPEGYSVSREKKERFSLILESASTNQTSMYLCASSTSGTQEFFGPGTRLTVL.

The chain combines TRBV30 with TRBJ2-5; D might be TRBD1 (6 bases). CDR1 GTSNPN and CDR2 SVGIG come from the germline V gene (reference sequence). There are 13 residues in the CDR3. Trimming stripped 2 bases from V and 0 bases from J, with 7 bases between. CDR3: CAWSQGYQETQYF. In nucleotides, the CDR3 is TGTGCCTGGAGTCAGGGGTACCAAGAGACCCAGTACTTC.

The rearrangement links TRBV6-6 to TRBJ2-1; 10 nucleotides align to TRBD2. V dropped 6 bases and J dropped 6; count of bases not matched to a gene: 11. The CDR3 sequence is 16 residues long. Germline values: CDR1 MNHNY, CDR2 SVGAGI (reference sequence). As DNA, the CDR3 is TGTGCCAGCAGACCAGGGGGGAGCGGGGGGGCCAATGAGCAGTTCTTC. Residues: CASRPGGSGGANEQFF.

CDR3 residues: CASSQPVDTQYF. In DNA form, the CDR3 reads TGTGCCAGCAGCCAGCCTGTAGATACGCAGTATTTT. J is TRBJ2-3 and V is TRBV7-8; no clear D gene. The CDR3 totals 12 residues. CDR1 is SGHVS, CDR2 FQNEAQ, per germline. Trimming pared 5 bases from V and 5 bases from J, leaving 8 bases between.

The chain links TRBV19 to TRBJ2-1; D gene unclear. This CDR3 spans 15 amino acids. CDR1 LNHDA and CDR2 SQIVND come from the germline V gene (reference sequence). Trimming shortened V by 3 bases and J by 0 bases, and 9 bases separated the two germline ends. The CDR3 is CASSMGFLSYNEQFF. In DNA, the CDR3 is TGTGCCAGTAGTATGGGGTTCCTCTCCTACAATGAGCAGTTCTTC.

The CDR3 reads CASSLYLLGEKLFF. The CDR3 DNA reads TGTGCCAGCAGCTTGTACCTCCTTGGGGAAAAACTGTTTTTT. The chain links TRBV5-5 to TRBJ1-4, with D uncertain. V lost 1 base, J lost 8 bases, and 12 bases lay in between. This CDR3 has 14 residues. The germline V gene encodes CDR1 SGHKS and CDR2 YYEKEE (reference sequence).

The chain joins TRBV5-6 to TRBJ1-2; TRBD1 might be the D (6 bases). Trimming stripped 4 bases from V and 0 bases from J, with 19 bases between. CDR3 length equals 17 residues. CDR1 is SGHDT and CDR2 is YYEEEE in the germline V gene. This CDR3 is CASSQLQGAKANYGYTF. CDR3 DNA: TGTGCCAGCAGCCAGCTACAGGGCGCGAAGGCTAACTATGGCTACACCTTC. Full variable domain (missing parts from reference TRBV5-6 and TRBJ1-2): DAGVTQSPTHLIKTRGQQVTLRCSPKSGHDTVSWYQQALGQGPQFIFQYYEEEERQRGNFPDRFSGHQFPNYSSELNVNALLLGDSALYLCASSQLQGAKANYGYTFGSGTRLTVV.